This record covers a single T cell receptor beta chain. This table comes from immunoSEQ multiplex PCR, and its TCRdb copy is limited to in-frame clones, with some not included. The sample has about 180,000 clones; around 85% are singletons. The data are from a study of blood T cell repertoires in COVID-19. The CDR3 is made up of 13 amino acids. The germline gives CDR1 SGHNT, CDR2 YYREEE (reference sequence). With 5 bases removed from V and 2 bases from J, the gap between germline ends came to 10 bases. This receptor was taken from a woman in her thirties or forties with acute COVID-19. The sequenced sample consisted of PBMCs or T cells enriched from blood (not recorded which). The rearrangement links TRBV5-4 to TRBJ2-5; TRBD2 might be the D (5 bases). CDR3 nucleotides: TGTGCCAGCAGTGAGGGATTTCAAGAGACCCAGTACTTC. Translating it yields CASSEGFQETQYF.